This entry lists 16 T cell receptor beta chains sequenced from one sample in a study of cytomegalovirus exposure and HLA in healthy donors. 60 Vbeta and 13 Jbeta primers were used in PCR. Produced via immunoSEQ multiplex PCR; TCRdb's table is partial and in-frame only. The sample lists approximately 170,000 clones; 85% were seen once. Sequenced input: PBMCs. The receptors shown here come from a boy between 2 and 15 years old in good health and CMV-seronegative.

The CDR3 coding sequence is TGTGCCAGCAGCCCAGAGACTAGCGGGTACACAGATACGCAGTATTTT. Residues: CASSPETSGYTDTQYF. The V gene is TRBV9, the J gene TRBJ2-3; TRBD2 matches 10 bases. Trimming removed 4 bases from V and 2 bases from J; junction bases left unmatched: 7. The CDR3 runs to 16 residues. CDR1 and CDR2 (germline): SGDLS, YYNGEE.

This clone was recorded a few times. The rearrangement joins TRBV11-3 to TRBJ1-2; D remains ambiguous. This CDR3 has 14 residues. The V end lost 4 bases, the J end lost 6 bases, and 15 bases lay between the germline ends. CDR1 SGHNT and CDR2 YENEEA come from the germline V gene. CDR3 sequence: CASSSRPGSDGYTF. The CDR3 nucleotides read TGTGCCAGCAGCTCCCGTCCGGGATCGGATGGCTACACCTTC.

The chain has TRBV18 and TRBJ1-4; D uncertain. V shed 5 bases and J shed 0 bases, with 13 bases lying between them. Germline values: CDR1 KGHSH, CDR2 LQKENI. The CDR3 loop spans 16 amino acids. CDR3 coding DNA: TGTGCCAGCTCATCACGCGAAGTTGCAACTAATGAAAAACTGTTTTTT. This sequence encodes CASSSREVATNEKLFF. Variable domain in full (rest from reference TRBV18 and TRBJ1-4): NAGVMQNPRHLVRRRGQEARLRCSPMKGHSHVYWYRQLPEEGLKFMVYLQKENIIDESGMPKERFSAEFPKEGPSILRIQQVVRGDSAAYFCASSSREVATNEKLFFGSGTQLSVL.

This chain links TRBV6-5 with TRBJ1-2, with 9 bases fitting TRBD1. The V segment lost 5 bases and the J segment 3 bases; nucleotides outside the gene matches: 7. The germline CDR1 and CDR2 sequences are MNHEY and SVGAGI. The CDR3 has 15 residues. The CDR3 nucleotides read TGTGCCAGCAGTAAAACAGGGGGCGCTGACTATGGCTACACCTTC. It is translated as CASSKTGGADYGYTF.

The V gene is TRBV27, the J gene TRBJ1-2; the D is unclear. V was clipped by 3 bases and J by 3 bases, with 14 bases between them. CDR3 length: 15 amino acids. Germline-derived CDR1 and CDR2 are MNHEY and SMNVEV (reference sequence). The CDR3 sequence: CASSLGRTYHYGYTF. In DNA, the CDR3 is TGTGCCAGCAGTTTGGGTCGGACTTATCACTATGGCTACACCTTC.

The DNA of the CDR3 is TGCGCCAGCAGCTTGGCGGGAGCCTCGGGCTATGGCTACACCTTC. It encodes CASSLAGASGYGYTF. The genes are TRBV5-1 and TRBJ1-2; unclear D gene. The CDR3 spans 15 residues. Germline assignment: CDR1 SGHRS and CDR2 YFSETQ. V gave up 0 bases and J gave up 4 bases, with 13 bases separating them.

The chain's CDR3 is CASSQVGGGNQPQHF. DNA of the CDR3: TGCGCCAGCAGCCAAGTCGGGGGGGGCAATCAGCCCCAGCATTTT. V and J are TRBV4-1 and TRBJ1-5; perhaps TRBD1 as D (5 bases). Per the germline V gene, CDR1 is MGHRA and CDR2 is YSYEKL. This CDR3 is 15 amino acids long. The germline V and J ends were trimmed by 1 base and 2 bases, with 9 bases remaining between them.

The chain links TRBV5-1 to TRBJ2-5; 8 bases are a match to TRBD1. V lost 6 bases and J lost 5; bases outside the gene matches: 15. Germline V gives CDR1 SGHRS, CDR2 YFSETQ. This CDR3 is 16 amino acids long. The CDR3 here is CASTPRPGQGSETQYF. CDR3 DNA sequence: TGCGCCAGCACCCCCCGCCCCGGACAGGGAAGTGAGACCCAGTACTTC.

The chain recombines TRBV6-5 with TRBJ1-2; D perhaps matches TRBD1 (5 bases). Trimming shortened V by 4 bases and J by 2 bases, and 11 bases separated the two germline ends. The length of the CDR3 is 14 residues. Germline V gene sequence: CDR1 MNHEY, CDR2 SVGAGI. This CDR3 is CASSSLTVNYGYTF. CDR3 DNA sequence: TGTGCCAGCAGTTCCCTGACAGTAAACTATGGCTACACCTTC.

The chain is built from TRBV6-1 and TRBJ2-5; D uncertain. Trimming pared 0 bases from V and 4 bases from J, leaving 12 bases between. The CDR3 loop spans 15 amino acids. Per germline, CDR1 MNHNS and CDR2 SASEGT. The CDR3 nucleotides are TGTGCCAGCAGTGAAGCGCAGCCAGGATCAGAGACCCAGTACTTC. It codes for CASSEAQPGSETQYF.

This chain connects TRBV5-1 to TRBJ2-2, with 7 bases identical to TRBD2. The V segment lost 0 bases and the J segment 4 bases; nucleotides outside the gene matches: 0. Germline loops: CDR1 SGHRS, CDR2 YFSETQ. This CDR3 comprises 14 residues. CDR3 in amino acids: CASSLGTSTGELFF. The CDR3 DNA reads TGCGCCAGCAGCTTGGGGACTAGCACCGGGGAGCTGTTTTTT.

This clone was seen a few times. This chain joins TRBV25-1 and TRBJ1-1; 7 positions match TRBD1. CDR3 length: 13 residues. The V and J ends lost 6 bases and 2 bases, in that order; junction bases with no gene match: 3. Germline CDR1 and CDR2: MGHDK and SYGVNS. CDR3 loop: CASRDRINTEAFF. As DNA, the CDR3 is TGTGCCAGCAGGGACAGGATCAACACTGAAGCTTTCTTT. The whole variable domain, remainder taken from reference TRBV25-1 and TRBJ1-1, is EADIYQTPRYLVIGTGKKITLECSQTMGHDKMYWYQQDPGMELHLIHYSYGVNSTEKGDLSSESTVSRIRTEHFPLTLESARPSHTSQYLCASRDRINTEAFFGQGTRLTVV.

The rearrangement links TRBV13 to TRBJ2-5, with D tentatively TRBD1 (5 bases). The CDR3 runs to 15 residues. Per the germline V gene, CDR1 is PRHDT and CDR2 is FYEKMQ (reference sequence). The V and J ends lost 5 bases and 0 bases respectively, with 13 bases between them. The CDR3: CASSTSRVYQETQYF. As DNA, the CDR3 is TGTGCCAGCAGCACGAGCAGGGTCTACCAAGAGACCCAGTACTTC.

The rearrangement uses TRBV2 and TRBJ1-6, with 10 bases identical to TRBD1. The CDR3 is 14 residues long. Germline CDR1 and CDR2: SNHLY and FYNNEI. J was trimmed by 7 bases and V by 5 bases; bases with no gene match: 2. The CDR3 bases are TGTGCCAGCAGTACGGGACAGGGGAATTCACCCCTCCACTTT. Amino acids: CASSTGQGNSPLHF.

V and J are TRBV29-1 and TRBJ1-1; TRBD1 aligns across 8 bases. Germline V CDR1 and CDR2: SQVTM, ANQGSEA. The junction had 14 bases not matched to a gene; V was cut back by 6 bases and J by 5 bases. This CDR3 has 15 residues. CDR3 amino acids: CSVVHREDRETEAFF. CDR3 sequence (DNA): TGCAGCGTCGTCCACCGAGAGGACAGGGAAACTGAAGCTTTCTTT.

Details on this clone: Other nucleotide sequences in the sample specify the same CDR3. The V call is TRBV19, the J call TRBJ1-1, with D perhaps matching TRBD1 (6 bases). Germline-derived CDR1 and CDR2 are LNHDA and SQIVND (reference sequence). V lost 9 bases, J lost 0 bases, and 11 bases lay in between. This CDR3 has 13 residues. CDR3 nucleotide sequence: TGTGCCAGCAGGCAGGGGATGAACACTGAAGCTTTCTTT. Translating gives CASRQGMNTEAFF.